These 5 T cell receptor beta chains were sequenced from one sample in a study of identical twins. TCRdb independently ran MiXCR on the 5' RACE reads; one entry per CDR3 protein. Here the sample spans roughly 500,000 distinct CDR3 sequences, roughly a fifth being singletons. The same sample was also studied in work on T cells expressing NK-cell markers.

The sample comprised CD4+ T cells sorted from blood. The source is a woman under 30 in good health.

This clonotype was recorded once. The CDR3 spells CASSLALGREQYF. CDR3 sequence (DNA): TGTGCCAGCAGTTTAGCTCTGGGCCGCGAGCAGTACTTC. The V and J genes are TRBV12-3 or TRBV12-4 and TRBJ2-7; D is unclear. Trimming stripped 0 bases from V and 6 bases from J, with 9 bases between. This CDR3 contains 13 residues.

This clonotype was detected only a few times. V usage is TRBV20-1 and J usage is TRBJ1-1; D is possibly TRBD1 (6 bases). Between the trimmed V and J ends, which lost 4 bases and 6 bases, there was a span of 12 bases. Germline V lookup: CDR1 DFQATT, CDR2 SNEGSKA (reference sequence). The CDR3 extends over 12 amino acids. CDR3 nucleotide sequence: TGCAGTGCTATACAGGGAGGGGCTGAAGCTTTCTTT. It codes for CSAIQGGAEAFF.

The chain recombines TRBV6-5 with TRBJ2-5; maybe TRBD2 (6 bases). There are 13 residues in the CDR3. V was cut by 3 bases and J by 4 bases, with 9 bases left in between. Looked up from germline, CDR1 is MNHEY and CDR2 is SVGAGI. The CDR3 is CASSYAGRETQYF. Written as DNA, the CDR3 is TGTGCCAGCAGTTATGCGGGGAGAGAGACCCAGTACTTC.

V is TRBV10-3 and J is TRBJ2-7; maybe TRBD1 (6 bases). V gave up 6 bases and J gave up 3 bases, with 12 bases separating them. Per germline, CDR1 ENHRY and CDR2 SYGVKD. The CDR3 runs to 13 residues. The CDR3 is CAIRGAQVYEQYF. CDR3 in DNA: TGTGCCATCAGGGGGGCACAGGTCTACGAGCAGTACTTC.

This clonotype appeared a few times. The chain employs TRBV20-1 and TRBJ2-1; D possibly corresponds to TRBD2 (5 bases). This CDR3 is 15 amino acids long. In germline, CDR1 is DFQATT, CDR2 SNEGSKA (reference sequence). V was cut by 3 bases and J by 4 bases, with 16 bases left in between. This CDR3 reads CSARGAAMGYNEQFF. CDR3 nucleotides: TGCAGTGCTAGGGGAGCAGCGATGGGATACAATGAGCAGTTCTTC.